Shown below are 7 T cell receptor beta chains from a single sample sequenced in a study of human T cells and chemical hapten exposure. TCRdb ran MiXCR on the RACE reads and lists one entry per CDR3 protein. Among some 250,000 distinct CDR3 sequences listed, almost 8% were seen once. Time point indicated: pre-sensitization, week 0. Treatment here: therapeutic diphenylcyclopropenone sensitization with weekly scalp DPC. The sequencing used whole blood, collected in connection with sensitization to the hapten diphenylcyclopropenone (DPC). These receptors originate from a man aged 18 to 35 with alopecia areata. Some clones in this sample may be carry-over from other donors' samples.

The rearrangement joins TRBV7-2 to TRBJ2-3; unclear D gene. Germline-derived CDR1 and CDR2 are SGHTA and FQGNSA. Trimming removed 6 bases from V and 6 bases from J, with 10 bases in between. This CDR3 has 12 amino acids. The DNA of the CDR3 is TGTGCCAGCAGACAAAGCGCTGATACGCAGTATTTT. Residues: CASRQSADTQYF.

This clonotype was counted a few times. The chain uses TRBV20-1 and TRBJ1-6; the D is unclear. Germline V CDR1 and CDR2: DFQATT, SNEGSKA (reference sequence). Trimming took 2 bases from V and 6 from J, leaving 8 bases between them. This CDR3 contains 13 residues. CDR3 sequence reads: CSARRVTNSPLHF. CDR3 coding DNA: TGCAGTGCTAGAAGGGTAACTAATTCACCCCTCCACTTT.

A few counts support this clonotype. V usage is TRBV20-1 and J usage is TRBJ2-3, with D tentatively TRBD2 (7 bases). This CDR3 comprises 15 residues. Germline V gives CDR1 DFQATT, CDR2 SNEGSKA (reference sequence). The V and J ends lost 0 bases and 4 bases respectively, with 14 bases between them. Written as DNA, the CDR3 is TGCAGTGCTAGAGATCCCCGGGGGGCCCCAGATACGCAGTATTTT. Protein: CSARDPRGAPDTQYF.

This clonotype was detected only a few times. The chain combines TRBV7-2 with TRBJ1-5; D remains ambiguous. The V and J ends lost 0 bases and 0 bases respectively, with 12 bases between them. Germline CDR1 is SGHTA and CDR2 is FQGNSA. The CDR3 consists of 17 residues. The chain's CDR3 is CASSLAEWQTSNQPQHF. The CDR3 bases are TGTGCCAGCAGCTTAGCGGAGTGGCAGACTAGCAATCAGCCCCAGCATTTT.

V is TRBV2 and J is TRBJ2-2; D ambiguous. The V end was cut by 4 bases, the J end by 9 bases, with 18 bases between. CDR1 is SNHLY, CDR2 FYNNEI, per germline. The CDR3 spans 15 residues. The CDR3 bases are TGTGCCAGCAGTGTGGTCAGGAACCCCCGCCGGGAGCTGTTTTTT. Translating it yields CASSVVRNPRRELFF.

This clonotype appeared a few times. V is TRBV4-3 and J is TRBJ2-7; D call uncertain. The CDR3 runs to 16 residues. The germline V gene encodes CDR1 LGHNA and CDR2 YSLEER. The V end was cut by 0 bases, the J end by 3 bases, with 15 bases between. The CDR3 bases are TGCGCCAGCAGCCAAGATGCCTTCCCCAGCAACTACGAGCAGTACTTC. It is translated as CASSQDAFPSNYEQYF.

The V and J genes are TRBV10-3 and TRBJ2-6; D remains unclear. Germline CDR1 and CDR2: ENHRY and SYGVKD. Trimming cost V 6 bases and J 0 bases, with 12 bases left between them. CDR3 length: 16 residues. CDR3 region: CAISGPYRSGANVLTF. CDR3 DNA sequence: TGTGCCATCAGCGGCCCATATCGCTCTGGGGCCAACGTCCTGACTTTC.